These T cell receptor beta chains were read from a single sample in a study of vaccination effects on CD4 cells after COVID-19. Assay: immunoSEQ multiplex PCR; the TCRdb copy retains only in-frame clones and omits some. The sample shows more than 20,000 clones, more than 60% of them seen only once. Their antigens remain unidentified. Sequences were derived from CD4+ T cells from PBMCs cultured with SARS-CoV-2 spike peptides, sampled after COVID-19 vaccination. The receptors here all came from a human donor who received a COVID-19 vaccine. CDR3s include the opening cysteine and the closing phenylalanine or tryptophan. D genes are given only for firm matches. Size is omitted from some rows. Given values are once, few, many or a class for expanded clones.

d_gene	len	abundance	v_gene	j_gene	CDR3aa	CDR3nt
TRBD2	14	.	TRBV20-1	TRBJ2-1	CSASLSGPRNEQFF	TGCAGTGCTAGTCTTAGCGGGCCGAGGAATGAGCAGTTCTTC
.	13	.	TRBV2	TRBJ1-6	CAKSRDFNSPLHF	TGTGCCAAATCCCGGGATTTTAATTCACCCCTCCACTTT
.	14	.	TRBV3-1/TRBV3-2	TRBJ2-5	CASSQATSPETQYF	TGTGCCAGCAGCCAAGCGACCTCTCCGGAGACCCAGTACTTC
.	15	.	TRBV21-1	TRBJ1-2	CASSKSGFFLCGYTF	TGTGCCAGCAGCAAATCGGGGTTCTTTCTTTGTGGCTACACCTTC
TRBD1	15	few	TRBV20-1	TRBJ1-2	CSASKDRTGDYGYTF	TGCAGTGCTAGTAAGGACCGGACAGGGGACTATGGCTACACCTTC
.	13	.	TRBV2	TRBJ1-5	CASSEVYNQPQHF	TGTGCCAGCAGTGAGGTTTACAATCAGCCCCAGCATTTT
.	13	few	TRBV10-1	TRBJ1-1	CASRQSMNTEAFF	TGCGCCAGCAGGCAAAGCATGAACACTGAAGCTTTCTTT
TRBD1	13	.	TRBV6-2/TRBV6-3	TRBJ1-2	CASSTGGGAGYTF	TGTGCCAGCAGCACGGGAGGGGGCGCTGGCTACACCTTC
.	12	few	TRBV6-5	TRBJ2-2	CATSVMAGELFF	TGTGCCACCTCCGTCATGGCCGGGGAGCTGTTTTTT
.	16	.	TRBV6-1	TRBJ1-2	CASSEDRDLPRYGYTF	TGTGCCAGCAGTGAAGACCGGGACCTCCCACGTTATGGCTACACCTTC
.	14	.	TRBV7-2	TRBJ1-1	CASSFDRQNTEAFF	TGTGCCAGCAGCTTTGACAGACAAAACACTGAAGCTTTCTTT
.	14	.	TRBV6-5	TRBJ2-2	CASSYDGVGGELFF	TGTGCCAGCAGTTATGACGGAGTGGGCGGGGAGCTGTTTTTT
.	15	.	TRBV24-1	TRBJ2-7	CATSDSGALSYEQYF	TGTGCCACCAGTGATTCGGGGGCTCTCTCCTACGAGCAGTACTTC
.	14	.	TRBV30	TRBJ1-4	CAWSGSGLAEKLFF	TGTGCCTGGAGTGGTTCAGGGTTGGCTGAAAAACTGTTTTTT
.	13	few	TRBV7-9	TRBJ2-1	CASSLQGSHEQFF	TGTGCCAGCAGCTTACAGGGGTCCCATGAGCAGTTCTTC
TRBD1	16	once	TRBV4-2	TRBJ2-7	CASSQVMGQGIYEQYF	TGTGCCAGCAGCCAAGTCATGGGACAGGGAATCTACGAGCAGTACTTC
.	14	once	TRBV10-2	TRBJ2-5	CASSDPGGQETQYF	TGCGCCAGCAGTGACCCCGGCGGACAAGAGACCCAGTACTTC
TRBD1	13	.	TRBV5-1	TRBJ1-1	CASSPGQGSRAFF	TGCGCCAGCAGCCCTGGACAGGGAAGTAGGGCTTTCTTT
.	13	few	TRBV5-1	TRBJ2-1	CASSFAGNNEQFF	TGCGCCAGCAGCTTTGCGGGGAACAATGAGCAGTTCTTC
.	15	.	TRBV6-2/TRBV6-3	TRBJ1-1	CASSYPTSWESEAFF	TGTGCCAGCAGTTACCCTACAAGTTGGGAAAGTGAAGCTTTCTTT
.	14	.	TRBV5-4	TRBJ2-2	CASSLAGITGELFF	TGTGCCAGCAGCTTGGCAGGGATCACCGGGGAGCTGTTTTTT
TRBD2	15	.	TRBV7-8	TRBJ2-7	CASTKRGGLSYEQYF	TGTGCCAGCACCAAACGGGGGGGACTTTCCTACGAGCAGTACTTC
.	13	medium-sized	TRBV9	TRBJ1-2	CASSGRGALGYTF	TGTGCCAGCAGCGGCCGAGGCGCCCTTGGCTACACCTTC
TRBD2	13	.	TRBV10-3	TRBJ2-7	CATLFREDYEQYF	TGTGCCACCCTCTTCCGGGAGGATTACGAGCAGTACTTC
TRBD1	14	.	TRBV13	TRBJ2-5	CASSLGRQGVTQYF	TGTGCCAGCAGCTTAGGCCGACAGGGGGTGACCCAGTACTTC
TRBD1	14	few	TRBV18	TRBJ1-1	CASSSGQADTEAFF	TGTGCCAGCTCATCGGGACAGGCGGACACTGAAGCTTTCTTT
TRBD1	15	once	TRBV5-6	TRBJ1-6	CASSGNRGRGSPLHF	TGTGCCAGCAGCGGGAACAGGGGGCGCGGTTCACCCCTCCACTTT
TRBD2	16	.	TRBV5-4	TRBJ2-3	CASSLGGRASTDTQYF	TGTGCCAGCAGCTTGGGTGGGAGGGCAAGCACAGATACGCAGTATTTT
TRBD1	15	few	TRBV7-9	TRBJ1-6	CASSPRQGRDSPLHF	TGTGCCAGCAGCCCTCGACAGGGAAGGGATTCACCCCTCCACTTT
.	13	few	TRBV27	TRBJ1-1	CASSLQGNTEAFF	TGTGCCAGCAGTTTACAGGGAAACACTGAAGCTTTCTTT
.	19	few	TRBV5-1	TRBJ1-3	CASSLVIGWKRISGNTIYF	TGCGCCAGCAGCTTGGTAATTGGTTGGAAGCGGATCTCTGGAAACACCATATATTTT
.	18	.	TRBV3-1/TRBV3-2	TRBJ2-3	CASSQGLTRLGSTDTQYF	TGTGCCAGCAGCCAAGGCCTTACTAGACTTGGGAGCACAGATACGCAGTATTTT
TRBD1	14	.	TRBV5-4	TRBJ1-2	CASSRGDRNYGYTF	TGTGCCAGCAGCAGAGGGGACAGAAACTATGGCTACACCTTC
.	11	medium-sized	TRBV12-3/TRBV12-4	TRBJ2-7	CASSLFYEQYF	TGTGCCAGCAGCCTCTTCTACGAGCAGTACTTC
.	15	few	TRBV6-2/TRBV6-3	TRBJ2-1	CASSYQRASYNEQFF	TGTGCCAGCAGTTACCAGCGGGCCTCCTACAATGAGCAGTTCTTC
TRBD1	17	few	TRBV25-1	TRBJ2-5	CASSGNRGRYIGETQYF	TGTGCCAGCAGCGGGAACAGGGGCCGCTACATAGGGGAGACCCAGTACTTC
.	14	.	TRBV2	TRBJ2-3	CASSRDRSTDTQYF	TGTGCCAGCAGTAGGGACCGCAGCACAGATACGCAGTATTTT
.	13	.	TRBV6-5	TRBJ1-2	CASSYDGDYGYTF	TGTGCCAGCAGTTACGACGGGGACTATGGCTACACCTTC
.	14	.	TRBV2	TRBJ2-5	CASSGEGVWKTQYF	TGTGCCAGCAGTGGTGAGGGAGTGTGGAAGACCCAGTACTTC
.	16	few	TRBV3-1/TRBV3-2	TRBJ2-3	CASSQAAKLEGDTQYF	TGTGCCAGCAGCCAAGCGGCGAAACTGGAGGGAGATACGCAGTATTTT
TRBD1	17	.	TRBV5-5	TRBJ2-1	CASSLRGDRGLYNEQFF	TGTGCCAGCAGCTTGCGGGGGGACAGGGGCTTATACAATGAGCAGTTCTTC
TRBD1	13	.	TRBV6-5	TRBJ2-7	CASSRGQLYEQYF	TGTGCCAGCAGCCGGGGACAGCTCTACGAGCAGTACTTC
.	14	few	TRBV9	TRBJ2-5	CASSVGQIQETQYF	TGTGCCAGCAGCGTAGGTCAGATCCAAGAGACCCAGTACTTC
TRBD1	15	.	TRBV19	TRBJ1-4	CASSIGAGGREKLFF	TGTGCCAGTAGTATAGGCGCAGGGGGCAGGGAAAAACTGTTTTTT
.	13	.	TRBV18	TRBJ1-2	CASSPIAEDGYTF	TGTGCCAGCTCACCCATTGCGGAGGATGGCTACACCTTC
.	16	.	TRBV19	TRBJ1-5	CASSIVRATMNQPQHF	TGTGCCAGTAGTATCGTCCGGGCCACGATGAATCAGCCCCAGCATTTT
.	15	.	TRBV25-1	TRBJ2-5	CASTSGQGHQETQYF	TGTGCCAGCACTTCAGGTCAAGGTCACCAAGAGACCCAGTACTTC
.	13	.	TRBV6-4	TRBJ2-1	CASSDSPQDEQFF	TGTGCCAGCAGTGATAGTCCTCAGGATGAGCAGTTCTTC
TRBD2	13	.	TRBV27	TRBJ2-7	CASSLGGSYEQYF	TGTGCCAGCAGTTTGGGGGGGAGCTACGAGCAGTACTTC
TRBD1	16	.	TRBV5-1	TRBJ2-1	CASSWGGTGPGNEQFF	TGCGCCAGCAGCTGGGGAGGGACAGGGCCTGGCAATGAGCAGTTCTTC
.	14	.	TRBV19	TRBJ2-3	CASSIGPSTDTQYF	TGTGCCAGTAGTATTGGCCCTAGCACAGATACGCAGTATTTT
.	15	few	TRBV18	TRBJ1-1	CASSPQDPMNTEAFF	TGTGCCAGCTCACCACAGGACCCCATGAACACTGAAGCTTTCTTT
.	11	.	TRBV6-5	TRBJ1-2	CASSLGEGYTF	TGTGCCAGCAGCCTCGGGGAAGGCTACACCTTC
TRBD1	16	.	TRBV7-6	TRBJ1-3	CASSPQRQGSGNTIYF	TGTGCCAGCAGCCCCCAGAGACAGGGATCTGGAAACACCATATATTTT
.	14	.	TRBV2	TRBJ1-5	CASSDSTSNQPQHF	TGTGCCAGCAGTGACTCAACCAGCAATCAGCCCCAGCATTTT
.	14	medium-sized	TRBV30	TRBJ1-4	CAYFRTDGSEKLFF	TGTGCCTACTTCCGGACAGACGGGTCTGAAAAACTGTTTTTT
TRBD1	16	medium-sized	TRBV7-2	TRBJ1-2	CASSLEVLAGGSGYTF	TGTGCCAGCAGCTTAGAGGTCCTGGCAGGGGGCTCTGGCTACACCTTC
.	16	once	TRBV19	TRBJ1-5	CASTSGSAAGGRPQHF	TGTGCCAGTACCTCCGGATCCGCGGCAGGTGGTCGGCCCCAGCATTTT